A single sample is the source of the 28 T cell receptor beta chains below, sequenced in a study of blood T cell repertoires in COVID-19. Sequencing used immunoSEQ multiplex PCR; TCRdb keeps in-frame clones, though not all of them. The table records around 140,000 clones, 84% of them present only once. The sequencing input was peripheral blood. The receptor source for this set is a man younger than 45 with COVID-19, enrolled during active disease.

The chain is built from TRBV28 and TRBJ1-1; possible D gene TRBD1, 5 bases. The CDR3 sequence is 14 residues long. Between the trimmed V and J ends, which lost 6 bases and 1 base, there was a span of 12 bases. Germline V CDR1 and CDR2: MDHEN, SYDVKM. CDR3 coding DNA: TGTGCCAGCAGAATAGGACACACGAACACTGAAGCTTTCTTT. Protein product: CASRIGHTNTEAFF.

This rearrangement joins TRBV6-5 to TRBJ2-7, with 10 bases lining up with TRBD2. This CDR3 region has 14 residues. Germline loops: CDR1 MNHEY, CDR2 SVGAGI. V lost 5 bases and J lost 2; bases outside the gene matches: 3. The CDR3 DNA reads as TGTGCCAGCAGTATAGCGGGAGGACCCTACGAGCAGTACTTC. Protein: CASSIAGGPYEQYF.

In this sample, this clone turned up a few times. V and J are TRBV19 and TRBJ2-6, with D possibly TRBD1 on 6 matching bases. CDR3 length equals 14 residues. V was pared by 7 bases and J by 6 bases, with 13 bases between. Looked up from germline, CDR1 is LNHDA and CDR2 is SQIVND (reference sequence). The CDR3 protein is CASTREGVANVLTF. The CDR3 DNA is TGTGCCAGTACAAGAGAGGGGGTGGCCAACGTCCTGACTTTC.

This clone was seen just once. CDR3 amino acids: CASSRDRVGGYTF. The CDR3 nucleotides read TGTGCCAGCAGCAGAGACAGGGTCGGCGGCTACACCTTC. The V and J genes are TRBV6-5 and TRBJ1-2; the match to TRBD1 covers 7 bases. The length of the CDR3 is 13 residues. The V gene end was trimmed by 6 bases and the J gene end by 8 bases; junction bases not matched to a gene: 9. Germline V gene lookup returns CDR1 MNHEY and CDR2 SVGAGI.

The chain is built from TRBV5-6 and TRBJ1-2; D gene ambiguous. The CDR3 is 14 residues long. The germline V gene encodes CDR1 SGHDT and CDR2 YYEEEE. The germline V and J ends were trimmed by 1 base and 8 bases, with 15 bases remaining between them. For the CDR3, the DNA is TGTGCCAGCAGCTTGTTAGGGAGATCGGACGGCTACACCTTC. Protein product: CASSLLGRSDGYTF.

The rearrangement uses TRBV30 and TRBJ1-2; tentative D call: TRBD1 (6 bases). V was cut by 0 bases and J by 3 bases, with 14 bases left in between. This CDR3 is built from 15 residues. In germline, CDR1 is GTSNPN, CDR2 SVGIG (reference sequence). Here the CDR3 reads CAWSVGLGGHYGYTF. DNA of the CDR3: TGTGCCTGGAGTGTAGGGTTGGGGGGGCACTATGGCTACACCTTC. Variable domain in full (rest from reference TRBV30 and TRBJ1-2): SQTIHQWPATLVQPVGSPLSLECTVEGTSNPNLYWYRQAAGRGLQLLFYSVGIGQISSEVPQNLSASRPQDRQFILSSKKLLLSDSGFYLCAWSVGLGGHYGYTFGSGTRLTVV.

CDR3 in amino acids: CASSLPRAVAGNTIYF. Here the CDR3 DNA reads TGTGCCAGCAGCTTACCCCGCGCGGTGGCTGGAAACACCATATATTTT. The rearrangement joins TRBV11-2 to TRBJ1-3, with D unresolved. Trimming cost V 2 bases and J 2 bases, with 13 bases left between them. CDR1 SGHAT and CDR2 FQNNGV come from the germline V gene. CDR3 length equals 16 residues. Using reference TRBV11-2 and TRBJ1-3 for the parts outside the CDR3, the full variable domain is EAGVAQSPRYKIIEKRQSVAFWCNPISGHATLYWYQQILGQGPKLLIQFQNNGVVDDSQLPKDRFSAERLKGVDSTLKIQPAKLEDSAVYLCASSLPRAVAGNTIYFGEGSWLTVV.

This sequence joins TRBV6-2 or TRBV6-3 and TRBJ2-3; 7 bases map to TRBD2. The CDR3 is 16 amino acids. V was clipped by 5 bases and J by 3 bases; unmatched bases: 11. Germline V gene lookup returns CDR1 MNHEY and CDR2 SVGEGT. CDR3 bases: TGTGCCAGCAGTCCACTAGGAGGTAGCGGGACAGATACGCAGTATTTT. Translating it yields CASSPLGGSGTDTQYF.

The chain uses TRBV9 and TRBJ1-6, with TRBD1 as a possible D gene (5 bases). CDR1 and CDR2 from the germline V gene are SGDLS and YYNGEE. This CDR3 has 15 amino acids. Trimming pared 4 bases from V and 10 bases from J, leaving 18 bases between. The CDR3 reads CASSLEEGLRSPLHF. The CDR3 DNA sequence: TGTGCCAGCAGCCTGGAGGAGGGGTTGAGATCACCCCTCCACTTT.

The CDR3 region has the DNA TGTGCCAGTAGGAAGGGGCCCTCAGAGACCCAGTACTTC. Encoded protein: CASRKGPSETQYF. The chain links TRBV19 to TRBJ2-5; possible D gene TRBD1, 5 bases. CDR1 is LNHDA, CDR2 SQIVND, per germline (reference sequence). The CDR3 is 13 residues long. Trimming left V 6 bases short and J 4 bases short, with 12 bases between. The variable domain in full, with the rest retrieved from reference TRBV19 and TRBJ2-5, is DGGITQSPKYLFRKEGQNVTLSCEQNLNHDAMYWYRQDPGQGLRLIYYSQIVNDFQKGDIAEGYSVSREKKESFPLTVTSAQKNPTAFYLCASRKGPSETQYFGPGTRLLVL.

The chain carries TRBV3-1 (or the pseudogene TRBV3-2) and TRBJ1-4; D gene uncertain. This CDR3 comprises 12 residues. The germline V and J ends were trimmed by 1 base and 8 bases, with 5 bases remaining between them. The germline CDR1 and CDR2 sequences are LGHDT and YNNKEL (reference sequence). CDR3 DNA sequence: TGTGCCAGCAGCCAAGCGTCCGAAAAACTGTTTTTT. It is translated as CASSQASEKLFF.

The rearrangement links TRBV6-5 to TRBJ2-1; D remains ambiguous. V was cut by 5 bases and J by 11 bases, with 10 bases left in between. Looked up from germline, CDR1 is MNHEY and CDR2 is SVGAGI. The CDR3 sequence is 11 residues long. CDR3 sequence: CASSTTSQQFF. In DNA, the CDR3 is TGTGCCAGCAGTACGACTTCTCAGCAGTTCTTC.

The CDR3, as DNA: TGTGCCAGCAGCTACTCACAGGGCTGGTCACCCCTCCACTTT. Protein sequence: CASSYSQGWSPLHF. J is TRBJ1-6 and V is TRBV7-9; tentatively, D is TRBD1 (6 bases). CDR1 is SEHNR, CDR2 FQNEAQ, per germline (reference sequence). This CDR3 region has 14 residues. Trimming stripped 4 bases from V and 10 bases from J, with 14 bases between.

This clone was counted at least ten times. The V and J genes are TRBV7-8 and TRBJ2-7, with 7 bases matching TRBD2. The V gene end was trimmed by 5 bases and the J gene end by 3 bases; junction bases not matched to a gene: 10. The CDR3 contains 15 residues. Germline CDR1 SGHVS, CDR2 FQNEAQ. The chain's CDR3 is CASSPSGTVFYEQYF. In DNA form, the CDR3 reads TGTGCCAGCAGCCCAAGCGGGACTGTATTCTACGAGCAGTACTTC. Together with reference TRBV7-8 and TRBJ2-7, the CDR3 gives the full variable domain: GAGVSQSPRYKVAKRGQDVALRCDPISGHVSLFWYQQALGQGPEFLTYFQNEAQLDKSGLPSDRFFAERPEGSVSTLKIQRTQQEDSAVYLCASSPSGTVFYEQYFGPGTRLTVT.

The chain is built from TRBV5-1 and TRBJ1-3, with D maybe TRBD1 (5 bases). The V end was cut by 0 bases, the J end by 3 bases, with 10 bases between. The germline V gene encodes CDR1 SGHRS and CDR2 YFSETQ. The CDR3 sequence is 15 residues long. CDR3 sequence (DNA): TGCGCCAGCAGCTTGGACTCAGGGTTTGGAAACACCATATATTTT. Its translation is CASSLDSGFGNTIYF.

This chain joins TRBV19 and TRBJ2-7; TRBD1 agrees at 8 bases. CDR3 length equals 15 residues. V shed 5 bases and J 5 bases; nucleotides not matched to a gene: 11. Germline assignment: CDR1 LNHDA and CDR2 SQIVND (reference sequence). CDR3 protein: CASSPRGRGPNEQYF. CDR3 DNA: TGTGCCAGTAGTCCCCGGGGCAGGGGGCCCAACGAGCAGTACTTC.

This rearrangement joins TRBV7-9 to TRBJ1-2, with TRBD1 as a possible D gene (5 bases). The CDR3 length is 13 residues. Germline V gene data show CDR1 as SEHNR and CDR2 as FQNEAQ (reference sequence). Trimming removed 6 bases from V and 4 bases from J, with 12 bases in between. CDR3 in amino acids: CASSEQDLYGYTF. DNA for the CDR3: TGTGCCAGCAGTGAACAGGACCTCTATGGCTACACCTTC.

The rearrangement uses TRBV11-2 and TRBJ2-4; TRBD1 aligns across 9 bases. The J segment lost 2 bases and the V segment lost 0 bases, leaving 5 bases of the junction unmatched. Looked up from germline, CDR1 is SGHAT and CDR2 is FQNNGV. The CDR3 is 17 residues long. The CDR3: CASSLEPGQGTKNIQYF. CDR3 nucleotides: TGTGCCAGCAGCTTAGAACCGGGACAGGGTACCAAAAACATTCAGTACTTC.

The chain combines TRBV5-5 with TRBJ1-5; weak D call: TRBD1 (5 bases). Germline CDR1 SGHKS, CDR2 YYEKEE (reference sequence). V lost 4 bases and J lost 1, with 6 bases in between. This CDR3 region has 13 residues. Here the CDR3 reads CASSRGSNQPQHF. The CDR3 DNA reads as TGTGCCAGCAGCCGGGGGAGCAATCAGCCCCAGCATTTT.

The chain employs TRBV11-2 and TRBJ2-6, with TRBD1 identical over 11 bases. The CDR3 runs 16 residues. From germline, CDR1 is SGHAT and CDR2 FQNNGV. The V gene end was trimmed by 5 bases and the J gene end by 0 bases; junction bases not matched to a gene: 0. The CDR3 loop is CASSGTGGSGANVLTF. The CDR3 region has the DNA TGTGCCAGCAGCGGGACAGGGGGCTCTGGGGCCAACGTCCTGACTTTC.

V is TRBV19 and J is TRBJ2-5, with 10 bases aligning to TRBD2. CDR1 and CDR2 (germline): LNHDA, SQIVND (reference sequence). Trimming took 4 bases from V and 4 from J; bases not matched to a gene: 9. The CDR3 has 16 residues. CDR3 DNA: TGTGCCAGTAGTACGTGGACTAGCGGACTCAGAGAGACCCAGTACTTC. Translating gives CASSTWTSGLRETQYF.

V usage is TRBV5-4 and J usage is TRBJ2-1, with TRBD1 as a possible D gene (6 bases). This CDR3 is built from 15 residues. V dropped 0 bases and J dropped 5 bases, with 12 bases sitting between them. Looked up from germline, CDR1 is SGHNT and CDR2 is YYREEE (reference sequence). The CDR3 region has the DNA TGTGCCAGCAGCTTGGCCTTGGGGGCTAACAATGAGCAGTTCTTC. Translation: CASSLALGANNEQFF. Full variable domain (outside the CDR3, taken from reference TRBV5-4 and TRBJ2-1): ETGVTQSPTHLIKTRGQQVTLRCSSQSGHNTVSWYQQALGQGPQFIFQYYREEENGRGNFPPRFSGLQFPNYSSELNVNALELDDSALYLCASSLALGANNEQFFGPGTRLTVL.

This CDR3 reads CSVRGDRGLEAFF. The CDR3 coding sequence is TGCAGCGTCCGAGGGGACAGGGGACTTGAAGCTTTCTTT. V gene TRBV29-1 combines with J gene TRBJ1-1; 10 bases agree with TRBD1. The trim removed 6 bases at V and 7 bases at J, leaving 8 bases unmatched. Germline values: CDR1 SQVTM, CDR2 ANQGSEA. This CDR3 is built from 13 residues.

The chain links TRBV28 to TRBJ1-2; 7 bases map to TRBD1. Germline values: CDR1 MDHEN, CDR2 SYDVKM. V trimming: 6 bases; J trimming: 3 bases; junction bases outside the gene matches: 7. The CDR3 has 14 amino acids. The CDR3 region is CASREQGSHYGYTF. The CDR3, as DNA: TGTGCCAGCAGAGAACAGGGGTCACACTATGGCTACACCTTC.

The chain links TRBV29-1 to TRBJ1-2; tentative D call: TRBD1 (6 bases). Germline V CDR1 and CDR2: SQVTM, ANQGSEA. V shed 7 bases and J shed 6 bases, with 18 bases lying between them. The CDR3 length is 13 residues. CDR3 amino acids: CSAWGGEGDGYTF. The CDR3 bases are TGCAGCGCCTGGGGCGGGGAGGGGGATGGCTACACCTTC.

V is TRBV25-1 and J is TRBJ1-2; no firm D call. Per the germline V gene, CDR1 is MGHDK and CDR2 is SYGVNS. Deletions cut 2 bases from V and 6 bases from J, with 10 bases between. The CDR3 runs 13 residues. CDR3 loop: CASSETLGDGYTF. DNA of the CDR3: TGTGCCAGCAGTGAAACCCTCGGTGATGGCTACACCTTC.

The rearrangement joins TRBV5-8 to TRBJ1-5; 10 bases map to TRBD1. The CDR3 has 15 residues. From germline, CDR1 is SGHTS and CDR2 YDEGEE. The V and J ends lost 4 bases and 9 bases, in that order; junction bases with no gene match: 10. The CDR3 sequence is CASSPALGQGTPQHF. DNA for the CDR3: TGTGCCAGCAGCCCGGCCTTGGGACAGGGGACGCCCCAGCATTTT.

The V call is TRBV28, the J call TRBJ2-3, with D perhaps TRBD2 (6 bases). V was cut by 5 bases and J by 0 bases, with 12 bases left in between. Germline lookup yields CDR1 MDHEN and CDR2 SYDVKM. The CDR3 is 15 residues long. CDR3 bases: TGTGCCAGCAGTCCCCTAGCGCCGAGCACAGATACGCAGTATTTT. Translating gives CASSPLAPSTDTQYF.